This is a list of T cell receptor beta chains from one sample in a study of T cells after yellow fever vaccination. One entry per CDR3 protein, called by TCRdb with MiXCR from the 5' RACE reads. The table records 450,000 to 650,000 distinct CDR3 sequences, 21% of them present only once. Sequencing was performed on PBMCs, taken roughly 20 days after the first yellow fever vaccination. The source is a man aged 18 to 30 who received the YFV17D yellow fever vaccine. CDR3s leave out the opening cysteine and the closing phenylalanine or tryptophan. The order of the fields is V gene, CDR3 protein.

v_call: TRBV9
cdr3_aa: ASSVADNQPQH

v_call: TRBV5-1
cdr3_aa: ASSFGTSGVETQY

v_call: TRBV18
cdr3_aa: ASSPKGQGSSYEQY

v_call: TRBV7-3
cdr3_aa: ASIRSGGGVNYGYT

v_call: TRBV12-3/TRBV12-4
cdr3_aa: ASSNRVSYEQY

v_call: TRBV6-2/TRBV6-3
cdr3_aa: ASSWGPPGSPLH

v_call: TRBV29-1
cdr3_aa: SVVRADYGYT

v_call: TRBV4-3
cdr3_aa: ASSRNLARETQY

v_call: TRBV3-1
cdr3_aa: ASSSVAGGPQETQY

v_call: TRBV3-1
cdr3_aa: ASSHSGTGGLAKNIQY

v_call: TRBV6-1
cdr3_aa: ASSQSGGVGELF

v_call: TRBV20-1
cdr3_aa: SARGTGGQF

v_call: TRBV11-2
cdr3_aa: ASSLRRSGQGTDTQY

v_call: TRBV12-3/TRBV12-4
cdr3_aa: ASSDWRGNTGELF

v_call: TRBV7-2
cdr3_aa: ASSLLQIYEQY

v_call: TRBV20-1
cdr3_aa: SARDRGHTGANVLT

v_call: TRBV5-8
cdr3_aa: ASSLADREPYGYT

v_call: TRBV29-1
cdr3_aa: SVAGTGGFNQPQH

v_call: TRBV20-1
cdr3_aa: SAWAPGTYGYT

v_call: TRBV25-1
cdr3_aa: ASSAHPGLAGVTGGETQY

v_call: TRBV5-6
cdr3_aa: ASSRGTTRAKD

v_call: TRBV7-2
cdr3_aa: ASSLVARETDTQY